This T cell receptor (beta chain) comes out of a study of blood T cell repertoires in COVID-19. Assay used: immunoSEQ multiplex PCR; TCRdb lists only in-frame clones, some missing. Of around 200,000 clones in the sample, about 88% were seen once. Losses at the gene ends were 1 base for V and 0 bases for J; bases not matched to a gene: 3. This CDR3 has 16 amino acids. Per germline, CDR1 KGHSH and CDR2 LQKENI. The sequencing sample was made of PBMCs or T cells enriched from blood (not recorded which). The clonotype comes from a woman between 25 and 40 years old who had been exposed to COVID-19. The chain joins TRBV18 to TRBJ2-1, with 7 bases aligning to TRBD2. Written as DNA, the CDR3 is TGTGCCAGCTCACCACGGAGCGGGGACTCCTACAATGAGCAGTTCTTC. Translated, it gives CASSPRSGDSYNEQFF.